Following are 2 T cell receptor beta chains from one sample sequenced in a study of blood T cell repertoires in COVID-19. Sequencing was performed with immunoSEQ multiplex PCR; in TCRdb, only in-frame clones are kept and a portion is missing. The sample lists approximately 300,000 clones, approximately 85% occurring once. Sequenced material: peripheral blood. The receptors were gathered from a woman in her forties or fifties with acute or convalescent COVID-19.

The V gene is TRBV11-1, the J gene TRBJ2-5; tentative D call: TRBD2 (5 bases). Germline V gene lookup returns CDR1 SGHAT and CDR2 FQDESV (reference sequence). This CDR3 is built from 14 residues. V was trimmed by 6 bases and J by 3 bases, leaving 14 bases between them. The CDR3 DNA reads TGTGCCAGCAGTGGGCTAGCTCCAAAAGAGACCCAGTACTTC. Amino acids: CASSGLAPKETQYF.

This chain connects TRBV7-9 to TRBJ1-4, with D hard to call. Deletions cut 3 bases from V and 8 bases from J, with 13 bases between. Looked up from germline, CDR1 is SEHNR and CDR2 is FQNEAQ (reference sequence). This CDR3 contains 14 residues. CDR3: CASSFSAEGEKLFF. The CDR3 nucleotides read TGTGCCAGCAGCTTTTCAGCGGAGGGCGAAAAACTGTTTTTT.